The rows below give T cell receptor beta chains drawn from one sample of a study of cytomegalovirus exposure and HLA in healthy donors. Sequencing was performed with immunoSEQ multiplex PCR; in TCRdb, only in-frame clones are kept and a portion is missing. This sample has under 85,000 clones; 85% to 95% occur once, and the top ten carry over 2%. Sequenced material: PBMCs. Receptor source: a woman aged 18-29 years in good health and CMV-seronegative. Both conserved end residues are part of each CDR3. Fields, in order: V gene, D gene, J gene, clone size, CDR3 protein, CDR3 DNA. A D gene is named only where the DNA matches it firmly. Some rows have no size entry. The others give once, few or many, or a class for an expanded clone.

V: TRBV30
D: .
J: TRBJ1-2
size: .
CDR3: CAWILGGYGYTF
DNA: TGTGCCTGGATTCTAGGGGGCTATGGCTACACCTTC

V: TRBV2
D: TRBD2
J: TRBJ2-3
size: .
CDR3: CASSGTLAGDTDTQYF
DNA: TGTGCCAGCAGTGGAACACTAGCGGGGGACACAGATACGCAGTATTTT

V: TRBV5-6
D: .
J: TRBJ1-2
size: .
CDR3: CASSLVAGNGYTF
DNA: TGTGCCAGCAGCTTGGTTGCAGGGAATGGCTACACCTTC

V: TRBV7-9
D: TRBD1
J: TRBJ2-2
size: .
CDR3: CASSGDSAGELFF
DNA: TGTGCCAGCAGCGGGGACAGTGCCGGGGAGCTGTTTTTT

V: TRBV4-2
D: .
J: TRBJ2-2
size: few
CDR3: CASSQDWTQTLGTWNTGELFF
DNA: TGTGCCAGCAGCCAAGATTGGACCCAAACCCTCGGGACTTGGAACACCGGGGAGCTGTTTTTT

V: TRBV5-1
D: .
J: TRBJ2-3
size: once
CDR3: CASSTEGFTDTQYF
DNA: TGCGCCAGCAGCACGGAGGGCTTCACAGATACGCAGTATTTT

V: TRBV23-1
D: TRBD1
J: TRBJ1-5
size: once
CDR3: CASSRVTGEVGSNQPQHF
DNA: TGCGCCAGCAGTCGGGTAACAGGGGAGGTGGGTAGCAATCAGCCCCAGCATTTT

V: TRBV6-1
D: .
J: TRBJ1-1
size: .
CDR3: CATQTFSSRNTEAFF
DNA: TGTGCCACGCAGACTTTCAGCTCCAGGAACACTGAAGCTTTCTTT

V: TRBV6-6
D: .
J: TRBJ2-3
size: .
CDR3: CASSYRAGADTQYF
DNA: TGTGCCAGCAGTTACAGAGCAGGGGCAGATACGCAGTATTTT

V: TRBV19
D: TRBD1
J: TRBJ2-5
size: .
CDR3: CASSIDRGRFETQYF
DNA: TGTGCCAGTAGTATCGACAGGGGGCGCTTCGAGACCCAGTACTTC

V: TRBV6-1
D: .
J: TRBJ1-3
size: .
CDR3: CASSLLGNTIYF
DNA: TGTGCCAGCAGCCTACTGGGAAACACCATATATTTT

V: TRBV7-9
D: TRBD2
J: TRBJ2-1
size: .
CDR3: CASSLTSRTYNEQFF
DNA: TGTGCCAGCAGCTTGACTAGCAGAACCTACAATGAGCAGTTCTTC

V: TRBV27
D: .
J: TRBJ2-3
size: .
CDR3: CASLQGLFTDTQYF
DNA: TGTGCCAGCCTTCAGGGACTCTTCACAGATACGCAGTATTTT

V: TRBV2
D: .
J: TRBJ2-7
size: few
CDR3: CASSDLIPAKGMYEQYF
DNA: TGTGCCAGCAGTGACCTTATCCCGGCCAAGGGGATGTACGAGCAGTACTTC

V: TRBV5-1
D: TRBD1
J: TRBJ1-2
size: .
CDR3: CASSTEPGQGGTGYTF
DNA: TGCGCCAGCAGCACGGAACCGGGACAGGGAGGTACTGGCTACACCTTC

V: TRBV4-1
D: .
J: TRBJ2-1
size: .
CDR3: CASSQDFSGNEQFF
DNA: TGCGCCAGCAGCCAAGATTTTAGTGGCAATGAGCAGTTCTTC

V: TRBV6-6
D: TRBD1
J: TRBJ1-6
size: .
CDR3: CASSSTGVSPLHF
DNA: TGTGCCAGCAGTTCCACAGGGGTATCACCCCTCCACTTT

V: TRBV6-5
D: .
J: TRBJ1-6
size: .
CDR3: CASSYSNRDSPLHF
DNA: TGTGCCAGCAGTTACTCGAATAGAGATTCACCCCTCCACTTT

V: TRBV2
D: TRBD2
J: TRBJ2-3
size: .
CDR3: CASYSASGRYTQYF
DNA: TGTGCCAGCTATTCTGCTAGCGGGAGGTATACGCAGTATTTT

V: TRBV5-3
D: TRBD2
J: TRBJ2-3
size: .
CDR3: CARSLRRNAGGDTQYF
DNA: TGTGCCAGAAGCTTGAGACGAAATGCGGGAGGAGATACGCAGTATTTT

V: TRBV7-9
D: TRBD1
J: TRBJ1-4
size: .
CDR3: CASSLQTGNNEKLFF
DNA: TGTGCCAGCAGCTTACAGACAGGGAATAATGAAAAACTGTTTTTT

V: TRBV11-1
D: .
J: TRBJ1-2
size: once
CDR3: CASSQGSNGYTF
DNA: TGTGCCAGCAGTCAGGGCAGCAATGGCTACACCTTC

V: TRBV6-6
D: TRBD1
J: TRBJ2-7
size: .
CDR3: CASRGLGTGAFYEQYF
DNA: TGTGCCAGCAGGGGGCTAGGGACAGGCGCCTTCTACGAGCAGTACTTC

V: TRBV12-5
D: TRBD1
J: TRBJ1-5
size: .
CDR3: CASGELTGGQPQHF
DNA: TGTGCTAGTGGGGAACTCACAGGGGGCCAGCCCCAGCATTTT

V: TRBV6-4
D: TRBD2
J: TRBJ2-3
size: .
CDR3: CASSDGGGAGDTQYF
DNA: TGTGCCAGCAGTGACGGCGGGGGGGCGGGAGATACGCAGTATTTT

V: TRBV25-1
D: TRBD1
J: TRBJ1-1
size: .
CDR3: CASSEFTGAIEAFF
DNA: TGTGCCAGCAGTGAATTTACAGGGGCGATTGAAGCTTTCTTT

V: TRBV7-8
D: TRBD2
J: TRBJ2-2
size: .
CDR3: CASSLEGLAGVAGELFF
DNA: TGTGCCAGCAGCTTAGAAGGACTAGCGGGAGTGGCCGGGGAGCTGTTTTTT

V: TRBV5-1
D: .
J: TRBJ2-2
size: .
CDR3: CASSASRAPRTGELFF
DNA: TGCGCCAGCAGCGCCTCTAGAGCCCCTCGGACCGGGGAGCTGTTTTTT